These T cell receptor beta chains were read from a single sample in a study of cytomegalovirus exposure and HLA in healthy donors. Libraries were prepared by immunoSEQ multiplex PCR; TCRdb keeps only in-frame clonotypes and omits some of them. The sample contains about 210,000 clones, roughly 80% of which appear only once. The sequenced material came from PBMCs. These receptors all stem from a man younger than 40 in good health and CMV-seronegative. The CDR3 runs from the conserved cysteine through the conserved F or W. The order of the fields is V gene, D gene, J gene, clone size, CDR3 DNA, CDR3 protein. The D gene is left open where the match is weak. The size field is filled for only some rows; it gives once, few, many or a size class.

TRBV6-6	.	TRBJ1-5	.	TGTGCCAGCAGTCTTCCAGGGGACGGGCCCCAGCATTTT	CASSLPGDGPQHF
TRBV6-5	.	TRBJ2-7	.	TGTGCCAGCAGTTCTAGCCTCTCCAACTACGAGCAGTACTTC	CASSSSLSNYEQYF
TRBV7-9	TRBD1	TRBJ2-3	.	TGTGCCAGCAGCTTAGGACGACAGGGGACGCACACAGATACGCAGTATTTT	CASSLGRQGTHTDTQYF
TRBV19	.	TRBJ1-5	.	TGTGCCAGTAGTATAGTACAGGGTGGGGATCAGCCCCAGCATTTT	CASSIVQGGDQPQHF
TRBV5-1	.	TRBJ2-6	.	TGCGCCAGCAGCTTGAGGCTCTCTGGGGCCAGCGTCCTGACTTTC	CASSLRLSGASVLTF
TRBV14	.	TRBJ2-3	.	TGTGCCAGCAGCCACCGGTTCACAGATACGCAGTATTTT	CASSHRFTDTQYF
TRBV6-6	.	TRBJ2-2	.	TGTGCCAGCACCCCGGGAGACAGAACTACCGGGGAGCTGTTTTTT	CASTPGDRTTGELFF
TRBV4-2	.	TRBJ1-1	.	TGTGCCAGCAGCCAAGAATTAGGGGTAAGAGCTGAAGCTTTCTTT	CASSQELGVRAEAFF
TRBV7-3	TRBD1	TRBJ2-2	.	TGTGCCAGCAGCTTAAGGGGACAGGGGGAGCTGTTTTTT	CASSLRGQGELFF
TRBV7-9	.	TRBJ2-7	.	TGTGCCAGCAGTTACGACCCGGGGGAGCAGTACTTC	CASSYDPGEQYF
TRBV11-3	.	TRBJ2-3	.	TGTGCCAGCAGCTTAGGGGGACTTAGCACAGATACGCAGTATTTT	CASSLGGLSTDTQYF
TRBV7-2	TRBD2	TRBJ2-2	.	TGTGCCAGCAGCTTAACTTTAACTAGCGGGGGGGCCGGGGAGCTGTTTTTT	CASSLTLTSGGAGELFF
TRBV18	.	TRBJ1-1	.	TGTGCCAGCTCACGGGGGGGTCCCGAAGCTTTCTTT	CASSRGGPEAFF
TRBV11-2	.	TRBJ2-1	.	TGTGCCAGCAGCCCTACCCTCGCGCTCTCCGATGAGCAGTTCTTC	CASSPTLALSDEQFF
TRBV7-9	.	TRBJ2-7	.	TGTGCCAGCAGCATAACAGGGTTCGGCGACGAGCAGTACTTC	CASSITGFGDEQYF
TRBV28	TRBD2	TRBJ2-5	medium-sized	TGTGCCAGCAGTTTACAGCGGGGGGGCCCCGTACTAGAGACCCAGTACTTC	CASSLQRGGPVLETQYF
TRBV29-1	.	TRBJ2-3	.	TGCAGCGTCACTGGCGGGGGCCGCACAGATACGCAGTATTTT	CSVTGGGRTDTQYF
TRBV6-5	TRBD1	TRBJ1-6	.	TGTGCCAGCAGTTACTCGGGACAGAATTCACCCCTCCACTTT	CASSYSGQNSPLHF
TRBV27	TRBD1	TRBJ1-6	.	TGTGCCAGCAGTTTCTATATCCGACAGGGGGCGAATTCACCCCTCCACTTT	CASSFYIRQGANSPLHF
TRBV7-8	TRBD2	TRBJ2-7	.	TGTGCCAGCAGCTTAGCCGGGGGGACCTACGAGCAGTACTTC	CASSLAGGTYEQYF
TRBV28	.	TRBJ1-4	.	TGTGCCAGCAGTTCGACAGGCCCTTTTAGTGAAAAACTGTTTTTT	CASSSTGPFSEKLFF
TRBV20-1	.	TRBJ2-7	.	TGCAGTGCTAGAGATCGTATCGAGCAGTACTTC	CSARDRIEQYF
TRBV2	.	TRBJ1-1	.	TGTGCCAGCAGTGAAAGGGGGGGTACTGAAGCTTTCTTT	CASSERGGTEAFF
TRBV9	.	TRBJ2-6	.	TGTGCCAGCAGCGTAGAAAGGGGCCGGACCGGGGCCAACGTCCTGACTTTC	CASSVERGRTGANVLTF
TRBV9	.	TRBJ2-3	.	TGTGCCAGCAGCGGTGCCGGGCAGGGATCAGATACGCAGTATTTT	CASSGAGQGSDTQYF
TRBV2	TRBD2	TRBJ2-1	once	TGTGCCAGCAGTGACTGGCTAGCGGGGGGACCGGGGGGGCAGTTCTTC	CASSDWLAGGPGGQFF
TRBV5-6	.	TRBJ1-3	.	TGTGCCAGCAGCTTGGGGCTAGGCTCTGGAAACACCATATATTTT	CASSLGLGSGNTIYF
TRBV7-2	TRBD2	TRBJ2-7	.	TGTGCCAGCAGTCTTGGGGCTAGCGGGGGGACGAGGGAGCAGTACTTC	CASSLGASGGTREQYF
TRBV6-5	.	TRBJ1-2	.	TGTGCCAGCAGTTACTCTAAACAGGGCCGGGGCTACACCTTC	CASSYSKQGRGYTF
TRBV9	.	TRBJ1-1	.	TGTGCCAGCAGCCAGGGGTGGAACACTGAAGCTTTCTTT	CASSQGWNTEAFF
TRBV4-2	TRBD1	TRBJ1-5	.	TGTGCCAGCAGCCCCCGCGGGACAGGGGGGGATCAGCCCCAGCATTTT	CASSPRGTGGDQPQHF
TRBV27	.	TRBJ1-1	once	TGTGCCACGTGGGGGGTTGAGGGCACTGAAGCTTTCTTT	CATWGVEGTEAFF
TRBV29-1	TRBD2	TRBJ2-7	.	TGCAGCGTTGAAGATCTCGGGACTAGGGGCTACGAGCAGTACTTC	CSVEDLGTRGYEQYF
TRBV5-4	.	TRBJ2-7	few	TGTGCCAGCAGCCACCTGGACAGCTCCTACGAGCAGTACTTC	CASSHLDSSYEQYF
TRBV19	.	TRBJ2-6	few	TGTGCCAGTAGGTCTCCAGGGGCCCCCTCTGGGGCCAACGTCCTGACTTTC	CASRSPGAPSGANVLTF
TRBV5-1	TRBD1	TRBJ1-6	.	TGCGCCAGCAGCTTGGCAGGGGGGAATTCACCCCTCCACTTT	CASSLAGGNSPLHF
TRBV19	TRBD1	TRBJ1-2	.	TGTGCCAGTAGTATCCGACAGGGGGCCAACTATGGCTACACCTTC	CASSIRQGANYGYTF
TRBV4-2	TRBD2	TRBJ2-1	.	TGTGCCAGCAGCCAATTGACCCCGGGACTAGCGGGGGGGAGGGAGCAGTTCTTC	CASSQLTPGLAGGREQFF
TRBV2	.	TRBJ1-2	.	TGTGCCAGCACCGGAGGGGAGGGGGTTAACTATGGCTACACCTTC	CASTGGEGVNYGYTF
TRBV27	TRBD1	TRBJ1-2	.	TGTGCCAGCAGACGACAGGGTACTGCCAACTATGGCTACACCTTC	CASRRQGTANYGYTF
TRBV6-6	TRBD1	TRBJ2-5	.	TGTGCCAGCAGTTACTCCGGGACAGGGGTGGAGACCCAGTACTTC	CASSYSGTGVETQYF
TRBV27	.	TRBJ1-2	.	TGTGCCAGCAGTGCTCATCGCGCCCTTAACTATGGCTACACCTTC	CASSAHRALNYGYTF
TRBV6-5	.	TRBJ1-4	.	TGTGCCAGCAGTTACTCTGTGGCAGATGAAAAACTGTTTTTT	CASSYSVADEKLFF
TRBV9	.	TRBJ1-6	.	TGTGCCAGCAGCGTAGTCGAGAGGAATTCACCCCTCCACTTT	CASSVVERNSPLHF
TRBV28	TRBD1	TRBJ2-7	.	TGTGCCAGCACCAAAGATCGGGACAGGATCTACGAGCAGTACTTC	CASTKDRDRIYEQYF